What follows are 28 T cell receptor beta chains derived from one specimen sequenced in a study of control samples from healthy donors and cancer patients. The repertoire was sequenced with immunoSEQ multiplex PCR; TCRdb's copy has only in-frame clones and lacks some. The sample carries about 76,000 clones, roughly 90% recorded once. The sequenced sample consisted of PBMCs. These receptor sequences come from a woman aged 50 to 65 with colorectal cancer.

This chain uses TRBV19 with TRBJ2-3; 10 nucleotides line up with TRBD2. CDR3 size: 15 residues. The junction had 9 bases not matched to a gene; V was cut back by 6 bases and J by 6 bases. The germline V gene has CDR1 LNHDA and CDR2 SQIVND (reference sequence). CDR3 sequence: CASSAAKRGGDTQYF. The CDR3 DNA follows: TGTGCCAGTAGCGCCGCGAAGCGGGGGGGCGATACGCAGTATTTT.

This chain joins TRBV5-1 and TRBJ1-1; D not resolved. Germline CDR1 is SGHRS and CDR2 is YFSETQ. The ends were cut back, 0 bases at V and 1 base at J, with 7 bases in the middle. This CDR3 is built from 14 residues. In nucleotides, the CDR3 is TGCGCCAGCAGCTTGGTCGGGGAGAACACTGAAGCTTTCTTT. Protein: CASSLVGENTEAFF.

The rearrangement uses TRBV12-3 or TRBV12-4 and TRBJ1-1; D is perhaps TRBD1 (5 bases). V lost 6 bases and J 10 bases, leaving 15 bases between the germline ends. The CDR3 covers 12 residues. CDR3 region: CASSLRFGGAFF. In DNA form, the CDR3 reads TGTGCCAGCAGCCTCCGGTTCGGGGGAGCTTTCTTT.

This clone was recorded only once. The junction departs from germline at one end; a sequencing error may be responsible. The genes are TRBV15 and TRBJ2-5; D unclear. Germline V gives CDR1 LNHNV, CDR2 YYDKDF (reference sequence). The CDR3 totals 12 residues. CDR3 sequence: CATSRDLEAQYF. CDR3 nucleotides: TGTGCCACCAGCAGAGATCTAGAGGCCCAGTACTTC.

The chain links TRBV5-1 to TRBJ1-1, with TRBD1 matching 7 bases. Germline CDR1 is SGHRS and CDR2 is YFSETQ. V dropped 5 bases and J dropped 1; count of bases not matched to a gene: 11. The CDR3 has 16 residues. Written as DNA, the CDR3 is TGCGCCAGCAGGTATGCTACAGGGGACGGGAACACTGAAGCTTTCTTT. It specifies CASRYATGDGNTEAFF.

The J gene is TRBJ2-7, the V gene TRBV6-5; maybe TRBD1 (6 bases). The CDR3 runs 13 residues. Trimming shortened V by 7 bases and J by 5 bases, and 15 bases separated the two germline ends. Per the germline V gene, CDR1 is MNHEY and CDR2 is SVGAGI. The CDR3 loop is CASTYSGVHEQYV. CDR3 DNA: TGTGCCAGCACGTACTCAGGGGTTCACGAGCAGTACGTC.

The chain employs TRBV5-1 and TRBJ1-4; 7 bases align to TRBD1. This CDR3 has 16 residues. CDR1 is SGHRS, CDR2 YFSETQ, per germline. The V and J ends lost 5 bases and 4 bases, in that order; junction bases with no gene match: 11. CDR3: CASRVWGDRDNEKLFF. For the CDR3, the DNA is TGCGCCAGCAGAGTCTGGGGGGACAGAGATAATGAAAAACTGTTTTTT.

The gene calls are TRBV5-8 and TRBJ1-2; 7 bases match TRBD1. Germline V gene data show CDR1 as SGHTS and CDR2 as YDEGEE. J lost 7 bases, V lost 0 bases, and 6 bases had no gene match. The CDR3 extends over 14 amino acids. CDR3 sequence (DNA): TGTGCCAGCAGCTTGGTGGGGACAGATTCTGGCTACACCTTC. The encoded protein is CASSLVGTDSGYTF.

The gene calls are TRBV25-1 and TRBJ1-1; D is unresolved. In germline, CDR1 is MGHDK, CDR2 SYGVNS. The CDR3 consists of 10 residues. The V end was cut by 9 bases, the J end by 1 base, with 3 bases between. The CDR3 sequence is CASGNTEAFF. The CDR3, as DNA: TGTGCCAGTGGGAACACTGAAGCTTTCTTT.

This clone was detected once. This chain joins TRBV12-3 or TRBV12-4 and TRBJ2-5; TRBD2 might be the D (6 bases). This CDR3 has 13 residues. Trimming took off 3 bases at V and 5 bases at J, with 10 bases between the two ends. CDR3: CASSFSGVETQYF. Written as DNA, the CDR3 is TGTGCCAGCAGTTTCTCGGGGGTCGAGACCCAGTACTTC.

The rearrangement uses TRBV10-3 and TRBJ2-7; no clear D. CDR1 and CDR2 from the germline V gene are ENHRY and SYGVKD. V lost 0 bases, J lost 6 bases, and 9 bases lay in between. The CDR3 is made up of 13 amino acids. The CDR3, as DNA: TGTGCCATCAGTGAGTCCGTGGTGGGCGAGCAGTACGTC. Translated: CAISESVVGEQYV.

J is TRBJ2-3 and V is TRBV21-1; the table's D call TRBD1 went unverified against the DNA. TRBV21-1 corresponds to a pseudogene. This CDR3 has 14 residues. CDR3 in amino acids: CASSKWKGADTQYF. The DNA for the CDR3 is TGTGCCAGCAGCAAATGGAAAGGGGCAGATACGCAGTATTTT.

The rearrangement links TRBV12-5 to TRBJ1-1; D is ambiguous. Germline CDR1 is LGHNT and CDR2 is FRNRAP. This CDR3 contains 16 residues. V was cut by 1 base and J by 1 base, with 13 bases left in between. The CDR3 sequence is CASGLDSRAPNTEAFF. The CDR3 DNA is TGTGCTAGTGGTTTGGACTCCCGGGCCCCGAACACTGAAGCTTTCTTT.

The chain couples TRBV12-3 or TRBV12-4 to TRBJ1-3; D not certain. This CDR3 is 13 amino acids long. V was cut by 6 bases and J by 4 bases, with 10 bases left in between. The CDR3 sequence: CASRPAGGNTIYF. The CDR3 DNA follows: TGTGCCAGCAGGCCCGCAGGCGGAAACACCATATATTTT.

The chain employs TRBV2 and TRBJ2-1; TRBD1 matches 8 bases. The CDR3 loop spans 15 amino acids. CDR1 is SNHLY, CDR2 FYNNEI, per germline. V lost 4 bases, J lost 5 bases, and 7 bases stayed unmatched. The CDR3 nucleotides are TGTGCCAGCAGTGCGCAGGGGGCGGGCGACAATGAGCAGTTCTTC. Protein sequence: CASSAQGAGDNEQFF.

This clone occurred once. This rearrangement joins TRBV4-3 to TRBJ1-3, with TRBD1 matching over 8 bases. The CDR3 contains 18 residues. V was pared by 1 base and J by 2 bases, with 10 bases of the junction left unmatched. Germline lookup yields CDR1 LGHNA and CDR2 YSLEER. CDR3 nucleotide sequence: TGCGCCAGCAGCCAAGTACCAGGACAGGGTGTCCCTGGAAACACCATATATTTT. It is translated as CASSQVPGQGVPGNTIYF.

The CDR3 loop is CASSQSAGNEQFF. The CDR3 nucleotides read TGTGCCAGCAGCCAATCCGCGGGAAATGAGCAGTTCTTC. The chain is built from TRBV3-1 (or the pseudogene TRBV3-2) and TRBJ2-1; D may be TRBD2 (6 bases). V was cut by 2 bases and J by 7 bases, with 9 bases left in between. Germline V lookup: CDR1 LGHDT, CDR2 YNNKEL (reference sequence). The CDR3 is made up of 13 amino acids.

Only one count was recorded for this clone. The V call is TRBV28, the J call TRBJ2-5; D remains unclear. V was clipped by 6 bases and J by 1 base, with 12 bases between them. The CDR3 has 14 amino acids. Germline values: CDR1 MDHEN, CDR2 SYDVKM. For the CDR3, the DNA is TGTGCCAGCAGCCTCCGCGGACCCCAAGAGACCCAGTACTTC. It yields the protein CASSLRGPQETQYF.

The chain recombines TRBV3-1 (or the pseudogene TRBV3-2) with TRBJ1-2; D call uncertain. The germline V and J ends were trimmed by 1 base and 4 bases, with 13 bases remaining between them. CDR3 size: 15 residues. The germline V gene encodes CDR1 LGHDT and CDR2 YNNKEL (reference sequence). As DNA, the CDR3 is TGTGCCAGCAGCCAAGGTAAGTCCAGGAGCTATGGCTACACCTTC. Translated: CASSQGKSRSYGYTF.

The chain is built from TRBV7-2 and TRBJ1-1, with no clear D. Trimming pared 2 bases from V and 1 base from J, leaving 11 bases between. The CDR3 covers 15 residues. CDR1 is SGHTA and CDR2 is FQGNSA in the germline V gene. The CDR3 DNA is TGTGCCAGCAGCTTATTAGCCGGAAAGAACACTGAAGCTTTCTTT. Its translation is CASSLLAGKNTEAFF. The variable domain in full, completed from reference TRBV7-2 and TRBJ1-1, reads GAGVSQSPSNKVTEKGKDVELRCDPISGHTALYWYRQSLGQGLEFLIYFQGNSAPDKSGLPSDRFSAERTGGSVSTLTIQRTQQEDSAVYLCASSLLAGKNTEAFFGQGTRLTVV.

This clone was seen once. V and J are TRBV2 and TRBJ2-3; no reliable D call. The ends were cut back, 4 bases at V and 3 bases at J, with 5 bases in the middle. CDR3 length equals 12 residues. Germline CDR1 is SNHLY and CDR2 is FYNNEI. The CDR3 DNA reads as TGTGCCAGCAGTGGGGATACAGATACGCAGTATTTT. Its translation: CASSGDTDTQYF.

This clone occurred once. This sequence joins TRBV6-5 and TRBJ2-1, with D tentatively TRBD2 (6 bases). CDR3 size: 12 residues. The V end was cut by 7 bases, the J end by 15 bases, with 19 bases between. Germline assignment: CDR1 MNHEY and CDR2 SVGAGI. The CDR3 loop is CASTLSEGKLFF. Here the CDR3 DNA reads TGTGCCAGCACCCTATCGGAGGGGAAATTGTTCTTC.

The rearrangement uses TRBV24-1 and TRBJ2-7; D gene unclear. The CDR3 consists of 14 residues. CDR1 and CDR2 from the germline V gene are KGHDR and SFDVKD. V dropped 9 bases and J dropped 6 bases, with 20 bases sitting between them. The chain's CDR3 is CATSYRVTWGEQYV. The CDR3 region has the DNA TGTGCCACCTCTTACCGGGTGACTTGGGGCGAGCAGTACGTC.

The V and J genes are TRBV10-2 and TRBJ1-3; a possible D gene is TRBD1 (5 bases). The V gene lost 2 bases and the J gene lost 2 bases, with 10 bases spanning the gap. CDR1 and CDR2 (germline): WSHSY, SAAADI. The CDR3 sequence is 15 residues long. The CDR3, as DNA: TGCGCCAGCAGTGAGGGGGGGGTAGCTGGAAACACCATATATTTT. Translation: CASSEGGVAGNTIYF.

The rearrangement uses TRBV7-2 and TRBJ1-2; a possible D gene is TRBD1 (5 bases). V was cut by 3 bases and J by 8 bases, with 25 bases left in between. CDR1 and CDR2 (germline): SGHTA, FQGNSA. The CDR3 length is 17 residues. This CDR3 reads CASSFLSPGTLRGGYTF. The CDR3 coding sequence is TGTGCCAGCAGCTTCCTTTCTCCCGGGACTCTCCGCGGGGGCTACACCTTC.

The V and J genes are TRBV10-3 and TRBJ2-7; possible D gene TRBD1, 6 bases. The CDR3 contains 15 residues. Trimming took 3 bases from V and 3 from J, leaving 15 bases between them. Germline loops: CDR1 ENHRY, CDR2 SYGVKD. CDR3 protein: CAISDPNREIYEQYV. The CDR3 DNA follows: TGTGCCATCAGTGATCCGAACAGGGAGATCTACGAGCAGTACGTC.

CDR3 coding DNA: TGTGCCAGCAGCCAAGCGGGACAGGAGAACTATGGCTACACCTTC. Amino acid sequence: CASSQAGQENYGYTF. The chain uses TRBV4-2 and TRBJ1-2, with TRBD1 matching 8 bases. The germline V gene encodes CDR1 LGHNA and CDR2 YNFKEQ. The CDR3 consists of 15 residues. V trimming: 1 base; J trimming: 2 bases; junction bases outside the gene matches: 3.

V is TRBV20-1 and J is TRBJ1-1, with D unresolved. From germline, CDR1 is DFQATT and CDR2 SNEGSKA (reference sequence). The CDR3 consists of 10 residues. Between the trimmed V and J ends, which lost 5 bases and 4 bases, there was a span of 5 bases. CDR3 nucleotide sequence: TGCAGTGCTCAGCTCACTGAAGCTTTCTTT. Its protein product is CSAQLTEAFF.